The rows below give T cell receptor beta chains drawn from one sample of a study of shared clonotypes between healthy human individuals. Clones were sequenced by immunoSEQ multiplex PCR, and TCRdb holds only the in-frame ones, with some missing. The sample yields roughly 2,000,000 clones, approximately 95% seen once. The sample comprised naive CD8+ T cells sorted from blood. All receptors derive from a man aged 18 to 30 in good health. CDR3s include the opening cysteine and the closing phenylalanine or tryptophan. Each record gives: CDR3 DNA, CDR3 protein, J gene, clone size, V gene, D gene. D genes are given only for firm matches. Clone sizes are given selectively: once, few, many, or a class where the clone is expanded.

DNA: TGCGCCAGCAGCTTGCGGGAGCGTCCCTATGGCTACACCTTC; CDR3: CASSLRERPYGYTF; J: TRBJ1-2; size: .; V: TRBV5-1; D: .
DNA: TGTGCCAGCAGTGAAGCTACAAGTGTCTCCTACGAGCAGTACTTC; CDR3: CASSEATSVSYEQYF; J: TRBJ2-7; size: .; V: TRBV6-1; D: .
DNA: TGTGCCATCCAGCGGGGGCCTCCTTTATCCTACGAGCAGTACTTC; CDR3: CAIQRGPPLSYEQYF; J: TRBJ2-7; size: .; V: TRBV10-3; D: TRBD2
DNA: TGTGCCAGCAGCGCCTGGGACAGCTTCACCGGGGAGCTGTTTTTT; CDR3: CASSAWDSFTGELFF; J: TRBJ2-2; size: .; V: TRBV9; D: TRBD1
DNA: TGTGCCAGCAGCTTAACGGGGGAAGGCGCCTACGAGCAGTACTTC; CDR3: CASSLTGEGAYEQYF; J: TRBJ2-7; size: .; V: TRBV11-2; D: .
DNA: TGTGCCAGCAGCTTGGGGAATTACAATGAGCAGTTCTTC; CDR3: CASSLGNYNEQFF; J: TRBJ2-1; size: .; V: TRBV5-6; D: .
DNA: TGTGCCAGCAGCGTTCAGGGGGGCAATCAGCCCCAGCATTTT; CDR3: CASSVQGGNQPQHF; J: TRBJ1-5; size: .; V: TRBV7-9; D: TRBD1
DNA: TGTGCCAGCAGCTTGGGGGGACAGGGCGGGGGCTACACCTTC; CDR3: CASSLGGQGGGYTF; J: TRBJ1-2; size: .; V: TRBV13; D: TRBD1
DNA: TGTGCCAGCAGCCCAGGGGGCTTGGATGAAAAACTGTTTTTT; CDR3: CASSPGGLDEKLFF; J: TRBJ1-4; size: .; V: TRBV11-2; D: TRBD1
DNA: TGTGCCAGCAGCTTCCCCGGGACTAGCTTACTCCAAGAGACCCAGTACTTC; CDR3: CASSFPGTSLLQETQYF; J: TRBJ2-5; size: .; V: TRBV7-9; D: TRBD2
DNA: TGCGCCAGCAGCCTCGGACAGGGGTTTAAAGAGACCCAGTACTTC; CDR3: CASSLGQGFKETQYF; J: TRBJ2-5; size: .; V: TRBV4-3; D: TRBD1
DNA: TGTGCCAGTAGGAGCGCAGGTCACAATCAGCCCCAGCATTTT; CDR3: CASRSAGHNQPQHF; J: TRBJ1-5; size: .; V: TRBV19; D: .
DNA: TGTGCCTGGAGTTTCGGGGGAACGGTCTACGAGCAGTACTTC; CDR3: CAWSFGGTVYEQYF; J: TRBJ2-7; size: .; V: TRBV30; D: .
DNA: TGTGCCAGCAGTTTATCGGGAATCGACGAGACCGAGGGGGAAAAACTGTTTTTT; CDR3: CASSLSGIDETEGEKLFF; J: TRBJ1-4; size: .; V: TRBV27; D: .
DNA: TGTGCCAGCAGCTTGTGGGGGGGTGAAAAACTGTTTTTT; CDR3: CASSLWGGEKLFF; J: TRBJ1-4; size: .; V: TRBV5-5; D: .
DNA: TGTGCCTGGAGTCAAAGGGCCACCGGGGAGCTGTTTTTT; CDR3: CAWSQRATGELFF; J: TRBJ2-2; size: .; V: TRBV30; D: .
DNA: TGCGCCAGCAGCCAGATCGATGGAGGGGTGACTGAAGCTTTCTTT; CDR3: CASSQIDGGVTEAFF; J: TRBJ1-1; size: few; V: TRBV4-1; D: .
DNA: TGTGCCAGCAGCAAAGCTCGGACAGGGGGTGGCAATCAGCCCCAGCATTTT; CDR3: CASSKARTGGGNQPQHF; J: TRBJ1-5; size: .; V: TRBV21-1; D: .
DNA: TGTGCCAGCAGTTTACAAGCCTCCTACGAGCAGTACTTC; CDR3: CASSLQASYEQYF; J: TRBJ2-7; size: .; V: TRBV27; D: .
DNA: TGTGCCAGCAGCTGGTCCTCCGGGAGTTCACCCCTCCACTTT; CDR3: CASSWSSGSSPLHF; J: TRBJ1-6; size: .; V: TRBV7-2; D: .
DNA: TGTGCCAGCAGCACCTGGGACGGCACCTACGAGCAGTACTTC; CDR3: CASSTWDGTYEQYF; J: TRBJ2-7; size: .; V: TRBV9; D: .
DNA: TGTGCCAGCAGTTCCCTGGGCTACACCTTC; CDR3: CASSSLGYTF; J: TRBJ1-2; size: .; V: TRBV28; D: .
DNA: TGTGCCAGCAGGGAGACAGGCTCCTACGAGCAGTACTTC; CDR3: CASRETGSYEQYF; J: TRBJ2-7; size: .; V: TRBV2; D: .
DNA: TGCGCCAGCAGCTTTTCGCCGACAGCGGCATCCGAGGGCTACACCTTC; CDR3: CASSFSPTAASEGYTF; J: TRBJ1-2; size: .; V: TRBV5-1; D: .
DNA: TGCGCCAGCAGCCAGATAGGGTTGGATGGAAACACCATATATTTT; CDR3: CASSQIGLDGNTIYF; J: TRBJ1-3; size: .; V: TRBV4-1; D: .
DNA: TGTGCCTGGAGTGAGAGCCCAACCTGGGCAAGCACAGATACGCAGTATTTT; CDR3: CAWSESPTWASTDTQYF; J: TRBJ2-3; size: .; V: TRBV30; D: .
DNA: TGTGCCAGCAGCCGAGCACAGGGGACAACTAATGAAAAACTGTTTTTT; CDR3: CASSRAQGTTNEKLFF; J: TRBJ1-4; size: .; V: TRBV2; D: TRBD1
DNA: TGTGCCAGCCGGACAAGCTACAATGAGCAGTTCTTC; CDR3: CASRTSYNEQFF; J: TRBJ2-1; size: once; V: TRBV19; D: .
DNA: TGTGCCAGCGAGGGGGGGTTAAGCTATGGCTACACCTTC; CDR3: CASEGGLSYGYTF; J: TRBJ1-2; size: .; V: TRBV2; D: .
DNA: TGTGCCAGTAGCGCCTCGCATCTCTACGAGCAGTACTTC; CDR3: CASSASHLYEQYF; J: TRBJ2-7; size: .; V: TRBV19; D: .
DNA: TGCGCCAGCAGCCCAGCGGGACAGGGTGATTCACCCCTCCACTTT; CDR3: CASSPAGQGDSPLHF; J: TRBJ1-6; size: .; V: TRBV5-1; D: TRBD1
DNA: TGTGCCAGCAGCTTGTCCGGGGGCGCGGTAGAGACCCAGTACTTC; CDR3: CASSLSGGAVETQYF; J: TRBJ2-5; size: .; V: TRBV5-6; D: .
DNA: TGTGCCAGCAACCCTGGGACAGGGGGATCGGACTATGGCTACACCTTC; CDR3: CASNPGTGGSDYGYTF; J: TRBJ1-2; size: .; V: TRBV7-9; D: TRBD1
DNA: TGTGCCAGTAGTAGTATAGGGACAGGGGAAACCCTGGCCGGGGAGCTGTTTTTT; CDR3: CASSSIGTGETLAGELFF; J: TRBJ2-2; size: .; V: TRBV19; D: TRBD1
DNA: TGTGCCATCAGTGAGCGGGCAGGGGTTGAAAGCTACAATGAGCAGTTCTTC; CDR3: CAISERAGVESYNEQFF; J: TRBJ2-1; size: .; V: TRBV10-3; D: .
DNA: TGTGCCAGCAGTTACACGGCCACGCCTAATGAAAAACTGTTTTTT; CDR3: CASSYTATPNEKLFF; J: TRBJ1-4; size: .; V: TRBV6-5; D: .
DNA: TGTGCCAGCAGCTTTGGGCTAGCGAATGAGCAGTTCTTC; CDR3: CASSFGLANEQFF; J: TRBJ2-1; size: .; V: TRBV7-8; D: .
DNA: TGTGCCAGCAGCTTAGATCGGGAGGGGGATGACTATGGCTACACCTTC; CDR3: CASSLDREGDDYGYTF; J: TRBJ1-2; size: .; V: TRBV11-2; D: .
DNA: TGTGCTAGCAGCCCCCGCCGGGGGACCACCGGCACAGATACGCAGTATTTT; CDR3: CASSPRRGTTGTDTQYF; J: TRBJ2-3; size: .; V: TRBV7-7; D: .
DNA: TGTGCCTGGAGTGGACTTCTTTATGGCTACACCTTC; CDR3: CAWSGLLYGYTF; J: TRBJ1-2; size: .; V: TRBV30; D: .
DNA: TGTGCCAGCAGTGCCGTGGGAAACACCATATATTTT; CDR3: CASSAVGNTIYF; J: TRBJ1-3; size: .; V: TRBV6-1; D: .
DNA: TGTGCCAGCAAAGGACTAGCGAGCACAGATACGCAGTATTTT; CDR3: CASKGLASTDTQYF; J: TRBJ2-3; size: .; V: TRBV5-8; D: TRBD2
DNA: TGTGCCAGTAGTATAGCTCCGGGTACAACTGAGCAGTTCTTC; CDR3: CASSIAPGTTEQFF; J: TRBJ2-1; size: .; V: TRBV19; D: .
DNA: TGTGCCAGCAGTTTGGGGGGGGCCTATGGCTACACCTTC; CDR3: CASSLGGAYGYTF; J: TRBJ1-2; size: .; V: TRBV27; D: .
DNA: TGTGCCAGCAGCGTTTTCGAGAGAGAGACCGGGGAGCTGTTTTTT; CDR3: CASSVFERETGELFF; J: TRBJ2-2; size: .; V: TRBV9; D: .
DNA: TGTGCCATCAGTGAGTCGGAGACAGGGCTCTACGAGCAGTACTTC; CDR3: CAISESETGLYEQYF; J: TRBJ2-7; size: .; V: TRBV10-3; D: TRBD1
DNA: TGTGCTAGTGGTTTGGTAGGGGTTGTCGGAAGCCTTCAGATCGAGCAGTACTTC; CDR3: CASGLVGVVGSLQIEQYF; J: TRBJ2-7; size: .; V: TRBV12-5; D: .
DNA: TGTGCCAGCAGCGTAACAGGGTTAGGAGGCGACGAGCAGTACTTC; CDR3: CASSVTGLGGDEQYF; J: TRBJ2-7; size: .; V: TRBV9; D: .
DNA: TGTGCCAGTAGTCCCTGGAGCGGGGGACAAGAGACCCAGTACTTC; CDR3: CASSPWSGGQETQYF; J: TRBJ2-5; size: .; V: TRBV19; D: TRBD2
DNA: TGTGCCAGCAGCGTAGGCTGGGAGTGGGTCGGGGAGCTGTTTTTT; CDR3: CASSVGWEWVGELFF; J: TRBJ2-2; size: .; V: TRBV9; D: .
DNA: TGTGCCAGCAGCTTGGCGCCTAGCACCTACAATGAGCAGTTCTTC; CDR3: CASSLAPSTYNEQFF; J: TRBJ2-1; size: .; V: TRBV5-6; D: .
DNA: TGTGCCAGCAGTTACTCGAAGATCGCACAGGGGGATGGCTACACCTTC; CDR3: CASSYSKIAQGDGYTF; J: TRBJ1-2; size: .; V: TRBV6-6; D: TRBD1
DNA: TGTGCAAGTCGCTTAAGGACTAGCGGGGGGCAAGAGACCCAGTACTTC; CDR3: CASRLRTSGGQETQYF; J: TRBJ2-5; size: .; V: TRBV12-2; D: .
DNA: TGTGCCATCAGTGAGCTCGCGTCGGACAGGTGGGAGACCCAGTACTTC; CDR3: CAISELASDRWETQYF; J: TRBJ2-5; size: .; V: TRBV10-3; D: TRBD1
DNA: TGTGCCAGCAGTTACTTTCGGGACAGGCAAGCATTC; CDR3: CASSYFRDRQAF; J: TRBJ2-7; size: .; V: TRBV6-5; D: TRBD1